The 28 T cell receptor beta chains given below trace back to one sample, sequenced in a study of blood T cells in healthy people across ages. Combining a sample-barcoded 5' primer with a J-beta primer mix, a second PCR ran for about 6 to 11 cycles. TCRdb processed the 5' RACE reads anew with MiXCR; each CDR3 protein has one entry. The data hold about 1.4 million distinct CDR3 sequences, with roughly 64% observed a single time. Sequenced material: blood. Receptors were obtained from a man aged 18 to 29 in good health.

CDR3 region: CASRARGGQGEKLFF. The CDR3 nucleotides are TGCGCCAGCCGTGCCAGAGGTGGACAGGGTGAAAAACTGTTTTTT. The rearrangement joins TRBV5-1 to TRBJ1-4; 8 bases are shared with TRBD1. The CDR3 is 15 amino acids. Germline V gene sequence: CDR1 SGHRS, CDR2 YFSETQ. V lost 7 bases, J lost 7 bases, and 12 bases stayed unmatched.

The chain is built from TRBV5-6 and TRBJ2-7, with 8 positions matching TRBD1. The CDR3 is 15 residues long. Germline V CDR1 and CDR2: SGHDT, YYEEEE. Germline trimming cut 0 bases from V and 5 bases from J; bases unmatched to any gene: 7. The CDR3 loop reads CASSLGGTGPHEQYF. The CDR3 nucleotides read TGTGCCAGCAGCTTGGGCGGGACAGGACCCCACGAGCAGTACTTC. Drawing the rest from reference TRBV5-6 and TRBJ2-7, the complete variable domain is DAGVTQSPTHLIKTRGQQVTLRCSPKSGHDTVSWYQQALGQGPQFIFQYYEEEERQRGNFPDRFSGHQFPNYSSELNVNALLLGDSALYLCASSLGGTGPHEQYFGPGTRLTVT.

The genes are TRBV7-9 and TRBJ2-4; 10 bases fit TRBD2. Trimming at V came to 3 bases and at J to 8 bases, leaving 7 bases not matched to a gene. CDR1 and CDR2 from the germline V gene are SEHNR and FQNEAQ (reference sequence). The CDR3 runs to 15 residues. The CDR3 sequence is CASSFGASGGDIQYF. The CDR3 nucleotides are TGTGCCAGCAGCTTTGGGGCTAGCGGGGGTGACATTCAGTACTTC.

The V and J genes are TRBV20-1 and TRBJ2-3; no firm D call. Germline lookup yields CDR1 DFQATT and CDR2 SNEGSKA (reference sequence). Trimming took 5 bases from V and 2 from J, leaving 14 bases between them. This CDR3 contains 14 residues. The CDR3: CSAPVGYLTDTQYF. Written as DNA, the CDR3 is TGCAGTGCTCCCGTCGGCTATCTCACAGATACGCAGTATTTT.

The chain has TRBV4-2 and TRBJ2-6; D unresolved. Trimming took 1 base from V and 2 from J, leaving 9 bases between them. Germline loops: CDR1 LGHNA, CDR2 YNFKEQ. There are 16 residues in the CDR3. The CDR3 loop is CASSQGGIAGANVLTF. In DNA, the CDR3 is TGTGCCAGCAGCCAAGGGGGAATTGCTGGGGCCAACGTCCTGACTTTC.

In its sample, this clonotype was seen a few times. The chain is built from TRBV7-2 and TRBJ2-5; 8 positions agree with TRBD2. V dropped 0 bases and J dropped 2; count of bases not matched to a gene: 5. The CDR3 length is 16 residues. Looked up from germline, CDR1 is SGHTA and CDR2 is FQGNSA. The CDR3 DNA reads TGTGCCAGCAGCTTAGCGGCGGGGGGCGGACAAGAGACCCAGTACTTC. It translates to CASSLAAGGGQETQYF.

The genes are TRBV6-6 and TRBJ2-6, with D possibly matching TRBD1 (5 bases). The V and J ends lost 6 bases and 1 base respectively, with 7 bases between them. The CDR3 totals 14 residues. The V gene's germline CDR1 is MNHNY and CDR2 SVGAGI (reference sequence). The CDR3 DNA follows: TGTGCCAGCAGGGGGCAATCTGGGGCCAACGTCCTGACTTTC. This sequence encodes CASRGQSGANVLTF.

The rearrangement joins TRBV27 to TRBJ2-5; the D is unclear. The J call is uncertain, as TRBJ2-7 better fits the DNA end. Germline CDR1 MNHEY, CDR2 SMNVEV (reference sequence). The CDR3 has 15 amino acids. DNA of the CDR3: TGTGCCAGCAGTTTGAAGCAGGTATCGTCTTACGAGCAGTACTTC. Its protein product is CASSLKQVSSYEQYF.

A few counts support this clonotype. V and J are TRBV10-3 and TRBJ2-3, with a possible D match to TRBD1 (6 bases). Trimming removed 6 bases at V and 6 bases at J, with 10 bases between. This CDR3 region has 12 residues. Germline V CDR1 and CDR2: ENHRY, SYGVKD. The CDR3 sequence is CAIRSDRDTQYF. CDR3 DNA: TGTGCCATCAGATCCGACAGGGATACGCAGTATTTT.

V is TRBV5-1 and J is TRBJ2-3, with D possibly TRBD1 on 6 matching bases. Germline CDR1 is SGHRS and CDR2 is YFSETQ. This CDR3 spans 13 amino acids. Deletions cut 6 bases from V and 2 bases from J, with 10 bases between. The CDR3, as DNA: TGCGCCAGCAATCAGGGGACCACAGATACGCAGTATTTT. It translates to CASNQGTTDTQYF.

V gene TRBV25-1 combines with J gene TRBJ1-6; tentatively, D is TRBD1 (5 bases). This CDR3 has 15 amino acids. Deletions cut 3 bases from V and 7 bases from J, with 13 bases between. Germline V gives CDR1 MGHDK, CDR2 SYGVNS. The CDR3 spells CASSDSGSGNSPLHF. The CDR3 DNA reads TGTGCCAGCAGTGATTCGGGGTCAGGGAATTCACCCCTCCACTTT.

J is TRBJ2-5 and V is TRBV7-2; 8 bases align to TRBD2. There are 15 residues in the CDR3. CDR1 and CDR2 (germline): SGHTA, FQGNSA. V was clipped by 0 bases and J by 1 base; unmatched bases: 1. DNA for the CDR3: TGTGCCAGCAGCTTAGCAACTAGCGGCCAAGAGACCCAGTACTTC. Encoded protein: CASSLATSGQETQYF.

The V call is TRBV7-2, the J call TRBJ1-5; no firm D call. The germline CDR1 and CDR2 sequences are SGHTA and FQGNSA. V gave up 5 bases and J gave up 5 bases, with 7 bases separating them. CDR3 length equals 12 residues. CDR3 region: CASSQLYQPQHF. The CDR3 DNA is TGTGCCAGCAGCCAACTGTATCAGCCCCAGCATTTT.

This clonotype was seen just once. Compared with germline, one end of the junction differs, possibly owing to a read error. This sequence joins TRBV15 and TRBJ1-2; D is possibly TRBD1 (5 bases). The CDR3 consists of 13 residues. Germline CDR1 is LNHNV and CDR2 is YYDKDF (reference sequence). The CDR3 DNA reads TGTGCCACCAGCTCCGGACGGGGGGATGGCTACATCTTC. This encodes CATSSGRGDGYIF. The full variable domain, rest sourced from reference TRBV15 and TRBJ1-2, is DAMVIQNPRYQVTQFGKPVTLSCSQTLNHNVMYWYQQKSSQAPKLLFHYYDKDFNNEADTPDNFQSRRPNTSFCFLDIRSPGLGDTAMYLCATSSGRGDGYIFGSGTRLTVV.

The rearrangement uses TRBV29-1 and TRBJ2-5; tentative D call: TRBD2 (7 bases). Trimming stripped 0 bases from V and 11 bases from J, with 22 bases between. The CDR3 runs 15 residues. CDR1 SQVTM and CDR2 ANQGSEA come from the germline V gene. The CDR3 region has the DNA TGCAGCGTTGAAGACCCTGGACTAGGGGGGTCTGAGCAGTACTTC. The encoded protein is CSVEDPGLGGSEQYF.

The chain carries TRBV6-5 and TRBJ1-6; possible D gene TRBD1, 6 bases. This CDR3 has 15 amino acids. V was clipped by 5 bases and J by 8 bases, with 16 bases between them. From germline, CDR1 is MNHEY and CDR2 SVGAGI. In DNA form, the CDR3 reads TGTGCCAGCAGTCCGGTTCGCTCAGGGGATTCACCCCTCCACTTT. This sequence encodes CASSPVRSGDSPLHF.

The rearrangement links TRBV15 to TRBJ2-1, with TRBD2 matching 10 bases. This CDR3 region has 15 residues. Germline values: CDR1 LNHNV, CDR2 YYDKDF (reference sequence). The J segment lost 0 bases and the V segment lost 6 bases, leaving 2 bases of the junction unmatched. The chain's CDR3 is CATRASGSSYNEQFF. The CDR3 nucleotides are TGTGCCACCAGGGCTAGCGGGAGCTCCTACAATGAGCAGTTCTTC.

The chain is built from TRBV28 and TRBJ2-1, with 11 positions matching TRBD2. Germline CDR1 and CDR2: MDHEN and SYDVKM. This CDR3 is 16 amino acids long. The ends lost 5 bases at V and 5 bases at J; junction bases unmatched: 8. CDR3 nucleotides: TGTGCCAGCAGTGCCCGACCGGGACTAGCGGACAATGAGCAGTTCTTC. Translated: CASSARPGLADNEQFF.

In this sample, this clonotype turned up a few times. The rearrangement joins TRBV27 to TRBJ1-2; D is possibly TRBD1 (5 bases). Trimming shortened V by 8 bases and J by 4 bases, and 23 bases separated the two germline ends. The CDR3 totals 16 residues. Germline CDR1 and CDR2: MNHEY and SMNVEV (reference sequence). CDR3 sequence: CASRPGTGIEGYGYTF. The CDR3 DNA follows: TGTGCCAGCCGGCCAGGAACAGGTATCGAGGGCTATGGCTACACCTTC.

V gene TRBV13 combines with J gene TRBJ2-5, with TRBD1 identical over 7 bases. The length of the CDR3 is 13 residues. The germline V gene has CDR1 PRHDT and CDR2 FYEKMQ (reference sequence). The trim removed 4 bases at V and 4 bases at J, leaving 3 bases unmatched. The CDR3 here is CASSYGTVETQYF. CDR3 in DNA: TGTGCCAGCAGCTACGGGACAGTAGAGACCCAGTACTTC.

The chain couples TRBV4-1 to TRBJ1-2; a weak D match, TRBD1 (5 bases). The CDR3 totals 14 residues. Germline CDR1 reads MGHRA; CDR2 reads YSYEKL. Trimming pared 2 bases from V and 3 bases from J, leaving 10 bases between. This chain's CDR3 is CASSQSGLDYGYTF. CDR3 DNA sequence: TGCGCCAGCAGCCAATCAGGGTTGGACTATGGCTACACCTTC.

A word on this clonotype: This may be a read error: a much more frequent sequence differs by one nucleotide. The chain employs TRBV7-2 and TRBJ2-5; D is possibly TRBD2 (5 bases). Trimming stripped 2 bases from V and 1 base from J, with 8 bases between. The CDR3 spans 14 residues. Germline CDR1 is SGHTA and CDR2 is FQGNSA. Written as DNA, the CDR3 is TGTGCCAGCAGCTTAAGTAGCGCCCAAGAGACCCAGTACTTC. Translation: CASSLSSAQETQYF.

V is TRBV27 and J is TRBJ2-7, with D maybe TRBD1 (6 bases). Germline V gene data show CDR1 as MNHEY and CDR2 as SMNVEV (reference sequence). V dropped 2 bases and J dropped 6 bases, with 20 bases sitting between them. This CDR3 has 16 residues. CDR3 protein: CASSLRGPRGSGEQYF. Written as DNA, the CDR3 is TGTGCCAGCAGTTTAAGGGGCCCCAGGGGCTCGGGCGAGCAGTACTTC.

This sequence joins TRBV7-8 and TRBJ2-5; 10 bases agree with TRBD2. The ends lost 5 bases at V and 1 base at J; junction bases unmatched: 10. The germline gives CDR1 SGHVS, CDR2 FQNEAQ. The CDR3 is made up of 17 amino acids. The CDR3 region has the DNA TGTGCCAGCAGCCCCGGCCTGGGACTAGCGTCCCAAGAGACCCAGTACTTC. As protein: CASSPGLGLASQETQYF.

This clonotype has a handful of counts. The chain carries TRBV15 and TRBJ2-1; D uncertain. This CDR3 is 13 amino acids long. The V gene's germline CDR1 is LNHNV and CDR2 YYDKDF (reference sequence). V dropped 0 bases and J dropped 5 bases, with 5 bases sitting between them. CDR3 protein: CATSRDGHNEQFF. In DNA form, the CDR3 reads TGTGCCACCAGCAGAGACGGCCACAATGAGCAGTTCTTC.

To note about this clonotype: The junction departs from the called germline gene at one end, perhaps through a read error. The rearrangement joins TRBV2 to TRBJ2-3; the D is unclear. Germline V lookup: CDR1 SNHLY, CDR2 FYNNEI. CDR3 size: 12 residues. The CDR3 DNA reads TGTGCCGGCAGACGCGACGCGGATACGCAGTATTTT. It specifies CAGRRDADTQYF.

This clonotype turned up a few times. The rearrangement links TRBV20-1 to TRBJ1-2; 7 bases line up with TRBD1. CDR1 is DFQATT, CDR2 SNEGSKA, per germline (reference sequence). J gave up 7 bases and V 1 base, and 12 bases lay outside the gene matches. The CDR3 contains 15 residues. The CDR3 loop reads CSARVGLGQPLGYTF. The CDR3 nucleotides are TGCAGTGCTAGAGTCGGGCTGGGACAGCCCCTTGGCTACACCTTC.

The chain employs TRBV12-3 or TRBV12-4 and TRBJ2-1; possibly TRBD2 for D (5 bases). The V end was cut by 2 bases, the J end by 6 bases, with 11 bases between. CDR3 length: 14 residues. The CDR3 spells CASSLFLARNEQFF. CDR3 nucleotide sequence: TGTGCCAGCAGTTTATTCCTAGCCCGCAATGAGCAGTTCTTC.